This record covers a single TCR beta chain. No antigen is known for it. V gave up 1 base and J gave up 4 bases; unmatched junction bases: 11. This CDR3 comprises 18 residues. Germline CDR1 reads MGHRA; CDR2 reads YSYEKL. These data are taken from a study of beta chain features in type 1 diabetes. In the study overall: Healthy donors, compared against patients, showed similar age, gender and cell yields.

Every isolated RNA sample was fully reverse transcribed, so sequencing captured expressed TCRB transcripts. Some 3.6 million reads on average were seen across naive, central memory and regulatory T cell samples. Clones were read by immunoSEQ multiplex PCR, and TCRdb kept only the in-frame ones, dropping some. The sample comprises around 430,000 clones, 30% of which are singletons, and around 0.065% rests with the top ten. General observations from the study: With patients and controls alike, PCR might favor shorter templates to an equal degree. The study found fewer insertions and more deletions at VDJ junctions in type 1 diabetes patients.

The receptor's source is a young man in good health. The sample consisted of naive CD4+ T cells from blood. The chain combines TRBV4-1 with TRBJ2-1, with TRBD2 matching 9 bases. CDR3 sequence reads: CASSQVKGRLAAYNEQFF. In nucleotides, the CDR3 is TGCGCCAGCAGCCAAGTTAAAGGGCGACTAGCGGCTTACAATGAGCAGTTCTTC.